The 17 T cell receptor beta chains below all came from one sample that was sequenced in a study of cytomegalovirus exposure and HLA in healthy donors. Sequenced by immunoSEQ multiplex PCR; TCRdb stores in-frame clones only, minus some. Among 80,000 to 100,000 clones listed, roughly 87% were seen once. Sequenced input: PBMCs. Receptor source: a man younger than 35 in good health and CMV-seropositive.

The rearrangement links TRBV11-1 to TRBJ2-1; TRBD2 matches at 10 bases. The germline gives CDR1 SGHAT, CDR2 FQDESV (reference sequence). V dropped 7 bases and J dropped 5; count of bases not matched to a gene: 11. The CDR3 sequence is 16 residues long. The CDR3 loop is CASKGQRGGPNNEQFF. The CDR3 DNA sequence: TGTGCCAGCAAGGGCCAGCGGGGGGGCCCTAACAATGAGCAGTTCTTC.

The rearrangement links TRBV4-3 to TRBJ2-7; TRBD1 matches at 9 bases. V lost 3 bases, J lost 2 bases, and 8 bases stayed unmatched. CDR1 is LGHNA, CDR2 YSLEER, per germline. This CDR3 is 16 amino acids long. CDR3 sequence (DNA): TGCGCCAGCAGCCAGTCACCGGGACAGGGAACCTACGAGCAGTACTTC. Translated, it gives CASSQSPGQGTYEQYF.

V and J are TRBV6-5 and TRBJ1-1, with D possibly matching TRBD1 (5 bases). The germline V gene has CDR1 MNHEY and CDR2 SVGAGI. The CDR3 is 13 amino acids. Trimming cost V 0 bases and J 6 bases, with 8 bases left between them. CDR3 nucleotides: TGTGCCAGCAGTTACTCTGCAGGGCCTGAAGCTTTCTTT. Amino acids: CASSYSAGPEAFF.

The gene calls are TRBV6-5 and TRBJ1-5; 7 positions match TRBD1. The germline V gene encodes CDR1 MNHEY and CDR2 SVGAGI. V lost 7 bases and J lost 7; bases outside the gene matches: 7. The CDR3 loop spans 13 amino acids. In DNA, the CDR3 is TGTGCCAGCAATGTCAGGGGGGAACAGCCCCAGCATTTT. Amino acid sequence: CASNVRGEQPQHF.

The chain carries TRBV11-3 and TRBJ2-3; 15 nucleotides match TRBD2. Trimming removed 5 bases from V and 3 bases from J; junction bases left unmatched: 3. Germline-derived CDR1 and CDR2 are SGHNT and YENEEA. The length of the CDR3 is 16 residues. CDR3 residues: CASSHGTSGRTDTQYF. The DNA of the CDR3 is TGTGCCAGCAGCCACGGGACTAGCGGGAGGACAGATACGCAGTATTTT.

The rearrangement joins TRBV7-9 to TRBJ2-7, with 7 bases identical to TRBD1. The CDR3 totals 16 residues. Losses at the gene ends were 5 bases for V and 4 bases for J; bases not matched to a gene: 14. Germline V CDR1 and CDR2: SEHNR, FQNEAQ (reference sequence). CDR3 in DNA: TGTGCCAGCAGCCCAAACAGGGGAACCTTCGGTTACGAGCAGTACTTC. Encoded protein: CASSPNRGTFGYEQYF.

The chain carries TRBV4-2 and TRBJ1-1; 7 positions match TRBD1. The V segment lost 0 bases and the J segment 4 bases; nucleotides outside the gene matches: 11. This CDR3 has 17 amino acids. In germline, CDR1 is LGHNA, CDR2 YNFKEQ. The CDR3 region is CASSQDLTGTLGTEAFF. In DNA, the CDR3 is TGTGCCAGCAGCCAAGATTTGACAGGGACCCTGGGCACTGAAGCTTTCTTT.

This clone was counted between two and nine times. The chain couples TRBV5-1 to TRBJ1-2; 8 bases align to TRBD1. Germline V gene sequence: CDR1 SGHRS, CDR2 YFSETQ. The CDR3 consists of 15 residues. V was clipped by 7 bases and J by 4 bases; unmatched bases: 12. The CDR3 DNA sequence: TGCGCCAGCCGCCCCCAGGTGGGACAGGTCTATGGCTACACCTTC. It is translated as CASRPQVGQVYGYTF.

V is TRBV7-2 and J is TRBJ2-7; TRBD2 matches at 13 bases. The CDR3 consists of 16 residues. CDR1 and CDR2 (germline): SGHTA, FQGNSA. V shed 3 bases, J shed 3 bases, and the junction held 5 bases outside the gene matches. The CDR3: CASSFSGTSGNYEQYF. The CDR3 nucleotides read TGTGCCAGCAGCTTTTCTGGGACTAGCGGGAACTACGAGCAGTACTTC.

The CDR3 region is CASSFPPFQPQHF. The CDR3 region has the DNA TGTGCCAGCAGTTTCCCCCCTTTTCAGCCCCAGCATTTT. This chain links TRBV28 with TRBJ1-5; D call uncertain. The V gene's germline CDR1 is MDHEN and CDR2 SYDVKM. This CDR3 region has 13 residues. V gave up 3 bases and J gave up 6 bases, with 9 bases separating them. The complete variable domain, with remaining parts taken from reference TRBV28 and TRBJ1-5, reads DVKVTQSSRYLVKRTGEKVFLECVQDMDHENMFWYRQDPGLGLRLIYFSYDVKMKEKGDIPEGYSVSREKKERFSLILESASTNQTSMYLCASSFPPFQPQHFGDGTRLSIL.

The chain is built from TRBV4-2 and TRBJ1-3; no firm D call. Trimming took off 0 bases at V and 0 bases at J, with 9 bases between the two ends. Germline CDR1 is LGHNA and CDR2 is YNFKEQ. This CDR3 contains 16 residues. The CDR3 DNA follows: TGTGCCAGCAGCCAAGAAGACACTTACTCTGGAAACACCATATATTTT. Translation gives CASSQEDTYSGNTIYF.

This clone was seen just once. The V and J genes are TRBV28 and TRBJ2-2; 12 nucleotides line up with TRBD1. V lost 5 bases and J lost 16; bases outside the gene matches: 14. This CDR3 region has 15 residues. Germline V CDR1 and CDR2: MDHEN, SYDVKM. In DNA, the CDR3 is TGTGCCAGCAGTCCGGGGACAGGGGGCCGAACCGGGCGGTTTTTT. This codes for CASSPGTGGRTGRFF.

In nucleotides, the CDR3 is TGTGCCAGCCTAGAGGGACTAGCGGAGACAGATACGCAGTATTTT. This translates into CASLEGLAETDTQYF. The chain employs TRBV9 and TRBJ2-3; 11 nucleotides line up with TRBD2. Germline V gene data show CDR1 as SGDLS and CDR2 as YYNGEE. The trim removed 7 bases at V and 3 bases at J, leaving 7 bases unmatched. The CDR3 length is 15 residues.

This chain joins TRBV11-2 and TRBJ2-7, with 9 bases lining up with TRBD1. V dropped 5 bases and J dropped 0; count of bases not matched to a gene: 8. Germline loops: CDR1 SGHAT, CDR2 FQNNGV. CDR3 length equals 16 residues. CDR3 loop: CASSGRQGGISYEQYF. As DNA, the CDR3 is TGTGCCAGCAGCGGCCGACAGGGGGGGATCTCCTACGAGCAGTACTTC.

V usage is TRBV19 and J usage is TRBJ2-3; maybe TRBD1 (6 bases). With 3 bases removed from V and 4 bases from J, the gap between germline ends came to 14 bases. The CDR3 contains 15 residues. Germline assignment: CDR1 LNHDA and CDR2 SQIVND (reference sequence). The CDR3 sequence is CASSMLQGSADTQYF. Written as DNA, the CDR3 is TGTGCCAGTAGTATGTTACAGGGTAGCGCAGATACGCAGTATTTT.

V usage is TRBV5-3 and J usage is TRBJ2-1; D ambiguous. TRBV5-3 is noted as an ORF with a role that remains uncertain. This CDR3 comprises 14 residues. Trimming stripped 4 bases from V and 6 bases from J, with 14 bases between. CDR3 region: CARSPRKRCNEQFF. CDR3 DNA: TGTGCCAGAAGCCCAAGAAAGAGGTGCAATGAGCAGTTCTTC.

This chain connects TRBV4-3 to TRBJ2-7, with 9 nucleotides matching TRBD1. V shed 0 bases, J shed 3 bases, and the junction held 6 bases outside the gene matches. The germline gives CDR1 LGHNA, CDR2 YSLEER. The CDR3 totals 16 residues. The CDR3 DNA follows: TGCGCCAGCAGCCAAGACGCCGGGACAGGGTTCTACGAGCAGTACTTC. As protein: CASSQDAGTGFYEQYF.